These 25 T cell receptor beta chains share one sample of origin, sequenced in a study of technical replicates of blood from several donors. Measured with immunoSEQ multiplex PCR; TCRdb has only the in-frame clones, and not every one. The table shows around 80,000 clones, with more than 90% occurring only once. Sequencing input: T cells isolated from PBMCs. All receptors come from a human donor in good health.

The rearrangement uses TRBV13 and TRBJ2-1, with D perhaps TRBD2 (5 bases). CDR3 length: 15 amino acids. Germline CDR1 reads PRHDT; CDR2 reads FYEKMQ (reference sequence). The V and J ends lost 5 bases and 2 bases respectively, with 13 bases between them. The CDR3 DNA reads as TGTGCCAGCAGCCCGGGGAGCCGCCCCTACAATGAGCAGTTCTTC. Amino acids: CASSPGSRPYNEQFF.

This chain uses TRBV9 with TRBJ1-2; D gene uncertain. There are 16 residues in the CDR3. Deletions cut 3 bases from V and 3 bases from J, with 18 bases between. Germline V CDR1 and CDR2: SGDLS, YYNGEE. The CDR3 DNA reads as TGTGCCAGCAGCGCCACACTGTGGGCCGCCCACTATGGCTACACCTTC. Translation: CASSATLWAAHYGYTF.

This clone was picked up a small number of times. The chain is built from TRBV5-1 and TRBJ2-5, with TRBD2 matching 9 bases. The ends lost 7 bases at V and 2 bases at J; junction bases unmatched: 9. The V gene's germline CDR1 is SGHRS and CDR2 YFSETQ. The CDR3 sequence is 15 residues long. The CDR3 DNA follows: TGCGCCAGCCGCCGAGCGGGGGGATTACAAGAGACCCAGTACTTC. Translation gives CASRRAGGLQETQYF. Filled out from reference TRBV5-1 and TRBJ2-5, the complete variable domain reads KAGVTQTPRYLIKTRGQQVTLSCSPISGHRSVSWYQQTPGQGLQFLFEYFSETQRNKGNFPGRFSGRQFSNSRSEMNVSTLELGDSALYLCASRRAGGLQETQYFGPGTRLLVL.

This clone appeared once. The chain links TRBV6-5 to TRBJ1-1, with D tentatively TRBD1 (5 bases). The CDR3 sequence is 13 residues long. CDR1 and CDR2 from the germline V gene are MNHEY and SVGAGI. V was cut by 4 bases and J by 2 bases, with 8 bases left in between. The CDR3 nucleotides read TGTGCCAGCAGTTCGACAGTTAACACTGAAGCTTTCTTT. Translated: CASSSTVNTEAFF.

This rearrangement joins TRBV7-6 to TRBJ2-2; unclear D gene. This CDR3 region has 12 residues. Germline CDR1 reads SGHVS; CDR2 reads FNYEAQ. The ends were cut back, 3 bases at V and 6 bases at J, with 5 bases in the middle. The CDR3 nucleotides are TGTGCCAGCAGCTTGTCGGCCGGGGAGCTGTTTTTT. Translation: CASSLSAGELFF.

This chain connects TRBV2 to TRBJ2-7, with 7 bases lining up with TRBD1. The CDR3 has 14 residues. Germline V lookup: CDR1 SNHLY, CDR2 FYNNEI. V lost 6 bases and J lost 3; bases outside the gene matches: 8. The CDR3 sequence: CASRRQGIGYEQYF. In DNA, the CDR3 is TGTGCCAGCAGGAGACAGGGTATAGGCTACGAGCAGTACTTC.

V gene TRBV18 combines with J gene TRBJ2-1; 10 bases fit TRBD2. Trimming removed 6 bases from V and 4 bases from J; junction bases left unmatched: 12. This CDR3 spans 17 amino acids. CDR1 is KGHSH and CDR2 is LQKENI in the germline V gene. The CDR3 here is CASSPYIAGGPYNEQFF. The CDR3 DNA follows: TGTGCCAGCTCCCCATATATAGCGGGAGGCCCTTACAATGAGCAGTTCTTC.

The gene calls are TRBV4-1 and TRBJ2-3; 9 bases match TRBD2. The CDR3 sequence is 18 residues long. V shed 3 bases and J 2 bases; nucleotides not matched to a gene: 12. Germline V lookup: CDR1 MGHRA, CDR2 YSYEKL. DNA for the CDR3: TGCGCCAGCAGCCAGGTGACGCTAGCGGGGACAATCACAGATACGCAGTATTTT. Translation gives CASSQVTLAGTITDTQYF.

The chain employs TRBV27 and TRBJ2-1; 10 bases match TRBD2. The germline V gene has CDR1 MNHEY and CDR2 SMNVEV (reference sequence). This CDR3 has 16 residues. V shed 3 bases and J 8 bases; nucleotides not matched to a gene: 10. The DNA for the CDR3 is TGTGCCAGCAGTTTTGCACTAGCGGGAATCGGGGATGAGCAGTTCTTC. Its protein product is CASSFALAGIGDEQFF.

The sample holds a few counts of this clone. The DNA for the CDR3 is TGTGCCTGGAGTGTACAGGGGATCTATGGCTACACCTTC. Amino acids: CAWSVQGIYGYTF. V gene TRBV30 combines with J gene TRBJ1-2, with 7 bases identical to TRBD1. The CDR3 loop spans 13 amino acids. Trimming cost V 0 bases and J 4 bases; bases outside gene matches: 2. CDR1 is GTSNPN and CDR2 is SVGIG in the germline V gene (reference sequence).

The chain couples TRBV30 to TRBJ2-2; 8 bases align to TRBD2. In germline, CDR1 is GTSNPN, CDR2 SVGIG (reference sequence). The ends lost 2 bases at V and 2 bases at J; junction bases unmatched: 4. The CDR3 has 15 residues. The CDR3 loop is CAWSPLAANTGELFF. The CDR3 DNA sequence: TGTGCCTGGAGTCCACTAGCGGCAAACACCGGGGAGCTGTTTTTT.

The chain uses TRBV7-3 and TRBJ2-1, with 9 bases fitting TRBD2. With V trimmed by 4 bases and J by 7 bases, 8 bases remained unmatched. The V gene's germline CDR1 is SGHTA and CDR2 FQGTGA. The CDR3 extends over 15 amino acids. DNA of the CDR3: TGTGCCAGCAGCTCCCTCGGCGGGGGGGGTAATGAGCAGTTCTTC. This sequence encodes CASSSLGGGGNEQFF.

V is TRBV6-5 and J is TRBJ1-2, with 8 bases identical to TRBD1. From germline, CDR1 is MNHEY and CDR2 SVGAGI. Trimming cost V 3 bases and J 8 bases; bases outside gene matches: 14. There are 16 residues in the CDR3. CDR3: CASSYSLGGQAWGYTF. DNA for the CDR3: TGTGCCAGCAGTTATAGCTTGGGGGGACAGGCATGGGGCTACACCTTC.

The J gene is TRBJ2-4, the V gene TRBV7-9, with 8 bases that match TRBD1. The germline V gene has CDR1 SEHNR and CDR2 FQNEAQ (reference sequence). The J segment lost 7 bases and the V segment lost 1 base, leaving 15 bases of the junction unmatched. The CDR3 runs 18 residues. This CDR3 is CASSLGPGQGQAYNIQYF. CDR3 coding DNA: TGTGCCAGCAGCTTAGGCCCAGGGCAGGGACAGGCGTATAACATTCAGTACTTC.

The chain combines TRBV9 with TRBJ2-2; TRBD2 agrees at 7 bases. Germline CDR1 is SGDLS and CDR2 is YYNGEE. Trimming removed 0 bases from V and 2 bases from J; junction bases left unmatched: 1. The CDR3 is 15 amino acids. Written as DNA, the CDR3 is TGTGCCAGCAGCGTAGGAGCGGGAAACACCGGGGAGCTGTTTTTT. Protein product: CASSVGAGNTGELFF.

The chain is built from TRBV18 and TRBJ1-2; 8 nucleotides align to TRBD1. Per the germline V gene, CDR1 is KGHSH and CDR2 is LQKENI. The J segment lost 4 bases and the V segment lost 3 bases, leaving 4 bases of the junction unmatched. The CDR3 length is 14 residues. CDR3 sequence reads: CASSPGQGGYGYTF. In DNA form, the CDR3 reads TGTGCCAGCTCACCCGGACAGGGAGGCTATGGCTACACCTTC.

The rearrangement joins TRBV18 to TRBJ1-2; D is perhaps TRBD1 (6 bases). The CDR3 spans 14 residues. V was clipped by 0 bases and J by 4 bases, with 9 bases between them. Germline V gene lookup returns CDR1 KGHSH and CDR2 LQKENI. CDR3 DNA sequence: TGTGCCAGCTCACCACCACAGGGTAGCTATGGCTACACCTTC. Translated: CASSPPQGSYGYTF.

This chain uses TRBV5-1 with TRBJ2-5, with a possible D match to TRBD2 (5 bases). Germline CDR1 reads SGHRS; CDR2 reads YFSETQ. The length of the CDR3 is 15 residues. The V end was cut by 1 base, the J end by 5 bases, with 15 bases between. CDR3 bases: TGCGCCAGCAGCTTGTATGGCCCCGGGGAGGAGACCCAGTACTTC. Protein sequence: CASSLYGPGEETQYF.

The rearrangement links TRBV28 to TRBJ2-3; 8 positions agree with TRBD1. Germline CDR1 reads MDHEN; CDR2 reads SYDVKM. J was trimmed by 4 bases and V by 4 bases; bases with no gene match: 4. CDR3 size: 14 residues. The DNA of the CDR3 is TGTGCCAGCAGTTCCGACAGGGGTGCAGATACGCAGTATTTT. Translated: CASSSDRGADTQYF.

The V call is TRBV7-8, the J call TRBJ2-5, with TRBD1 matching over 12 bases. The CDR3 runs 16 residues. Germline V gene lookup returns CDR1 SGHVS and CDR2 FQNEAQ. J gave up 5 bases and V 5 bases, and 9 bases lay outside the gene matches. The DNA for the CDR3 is TGTGCCAGCAGCCGGGGACAGGGGGCGCGAGGGGAGACCCAGTACTTC. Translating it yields CASSRGQGARGETQYF.

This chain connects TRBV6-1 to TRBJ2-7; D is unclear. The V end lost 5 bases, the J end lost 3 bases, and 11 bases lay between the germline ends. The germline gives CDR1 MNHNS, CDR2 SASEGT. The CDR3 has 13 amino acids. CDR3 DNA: TGTGCCAGCAGTTTTGGCACCGACTACGAGCAGTACTTC. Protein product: CASSFGTDYEQYF.

CDR3 amino acids: CASSEGPATGYGYTF. The DNA for the CDR3 is TGTGCCAGCAGTGAAGGTCCTGCGACAGGCTATGGCTACACCTTC. The V and J genes are TRBV25-1 and TRBJ1-2, with D possibly being TRBD1 (6 bases). The CDR3 is made up of 15 amino acids. Deletions cut 2 bases from V and 4 bases from J, with 14 bases between. Germline CDR1 reads MGHDK; CDR2 reads SYGVNS.

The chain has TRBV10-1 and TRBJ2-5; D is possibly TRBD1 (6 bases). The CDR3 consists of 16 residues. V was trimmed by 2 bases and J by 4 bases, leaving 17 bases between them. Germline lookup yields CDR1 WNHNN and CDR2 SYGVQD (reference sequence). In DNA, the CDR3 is TGCGCCAGCAGTGAGAATTCTATCACAGGGCGAGAGACCCAGTACTTC. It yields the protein CASSENSITGRETQYF.

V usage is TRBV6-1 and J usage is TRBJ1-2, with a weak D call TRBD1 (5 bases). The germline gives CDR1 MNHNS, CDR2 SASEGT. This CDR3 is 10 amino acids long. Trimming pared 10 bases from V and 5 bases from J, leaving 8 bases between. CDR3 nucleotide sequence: TGTGCCACTGGGGCGTATGGCTACACCTTC. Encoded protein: CATGAYGYTF.

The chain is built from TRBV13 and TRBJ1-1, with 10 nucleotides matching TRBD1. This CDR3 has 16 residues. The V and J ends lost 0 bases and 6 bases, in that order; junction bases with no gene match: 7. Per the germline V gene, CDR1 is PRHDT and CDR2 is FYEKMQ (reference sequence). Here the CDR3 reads CASSLGDRGRQSEAFF. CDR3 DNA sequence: TGTGCCAGCAGCTTAGGTGACAGGGGGCGCCAATCTGAAGCTTTCTTT.